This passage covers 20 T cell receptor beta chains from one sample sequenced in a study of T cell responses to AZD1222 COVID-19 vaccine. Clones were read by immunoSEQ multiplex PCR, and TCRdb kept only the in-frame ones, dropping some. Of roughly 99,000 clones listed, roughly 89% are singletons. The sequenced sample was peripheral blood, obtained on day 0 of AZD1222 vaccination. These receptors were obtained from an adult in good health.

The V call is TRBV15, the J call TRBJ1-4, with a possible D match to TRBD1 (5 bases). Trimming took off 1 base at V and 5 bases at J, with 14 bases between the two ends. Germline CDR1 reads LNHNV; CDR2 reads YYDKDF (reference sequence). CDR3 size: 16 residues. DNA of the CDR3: TGTGCCACCAGCAGAGGAAGCGCCGGGGGAAATGAAAAACTGTTTTTT. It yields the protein CATSRGSAGGNEKLFF.

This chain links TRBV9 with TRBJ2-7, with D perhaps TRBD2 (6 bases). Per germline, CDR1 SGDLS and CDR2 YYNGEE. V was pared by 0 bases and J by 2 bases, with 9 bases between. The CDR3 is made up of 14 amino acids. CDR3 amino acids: CASSVGLVAYEQYF. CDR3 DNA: TGTGCCAGCAGCGTAGGACTAGTAGCCTACGAGCAGTACTTC.

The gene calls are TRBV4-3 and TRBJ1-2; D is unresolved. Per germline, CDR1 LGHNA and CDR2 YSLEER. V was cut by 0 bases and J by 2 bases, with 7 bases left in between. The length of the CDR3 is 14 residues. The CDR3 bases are TGCGCCAGCAGCCAAGATCGCCGGAACTATGGCTACACCTTC. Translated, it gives CASSQDRRNYGYTF.

Here the CDR3 DNA reads TGTGCCAGCAGCGTAGTTTCTAACTATGGCTACACCTTC. This encodes CASSVVSNYGYTF. The V gene is TRBV9, the J gene TRBJ1-2; no clear D gene. Looked up from germline, CDR1 is SGDLS and CDR2 is YYNGEE. CDR3 size: 13 residues. Deletions cut 0 bases from V and 0 bases from J, with 3 bases between.

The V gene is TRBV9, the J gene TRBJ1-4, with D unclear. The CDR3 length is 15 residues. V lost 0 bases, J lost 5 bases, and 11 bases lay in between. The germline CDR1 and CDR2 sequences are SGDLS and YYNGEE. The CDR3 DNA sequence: TGTGCCAGCAGCGTAGCTACCGGGTTGAATGAAAAACTGTTTTTT. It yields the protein CASSVATGLNEKLFF.

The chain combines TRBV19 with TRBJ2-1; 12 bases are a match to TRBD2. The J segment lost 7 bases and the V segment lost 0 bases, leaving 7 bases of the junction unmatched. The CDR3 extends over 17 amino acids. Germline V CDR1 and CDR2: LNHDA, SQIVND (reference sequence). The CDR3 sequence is CASSIDLLAGGPNEQFF. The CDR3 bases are TGTGCCAGTAGTATAGATCTGCTAGCGGGGGGGCCTAATGAGCAGTTCTTC.

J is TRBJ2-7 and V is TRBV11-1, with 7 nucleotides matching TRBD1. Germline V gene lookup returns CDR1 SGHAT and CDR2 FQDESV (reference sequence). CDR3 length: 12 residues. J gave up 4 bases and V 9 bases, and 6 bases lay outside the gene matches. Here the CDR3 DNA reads TGTGCCAGTCGGGGACAGTCGTACGAGCAGTACTTC. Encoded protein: CASRGQSYEQYF.

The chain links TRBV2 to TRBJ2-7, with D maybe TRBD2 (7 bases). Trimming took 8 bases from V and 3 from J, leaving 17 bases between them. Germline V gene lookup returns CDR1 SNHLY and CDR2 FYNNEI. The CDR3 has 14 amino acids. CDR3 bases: TGTGCCAGCCAAAGGGTGGGGGGGCTCTACGAGCAGTACTTC. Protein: CASQRVGGLYEQYF.

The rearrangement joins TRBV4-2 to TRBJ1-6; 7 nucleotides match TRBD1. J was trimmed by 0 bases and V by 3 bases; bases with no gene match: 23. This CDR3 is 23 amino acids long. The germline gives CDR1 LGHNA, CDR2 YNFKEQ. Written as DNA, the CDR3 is TGTGCCAGCAGCCAGGATCCTCAGGTGACAGGGAACCTGCGAAGCTCCTATAATTCACCCCTCCACTTT. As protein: CASSQDPQVTGNLRSSYNSPLHF.

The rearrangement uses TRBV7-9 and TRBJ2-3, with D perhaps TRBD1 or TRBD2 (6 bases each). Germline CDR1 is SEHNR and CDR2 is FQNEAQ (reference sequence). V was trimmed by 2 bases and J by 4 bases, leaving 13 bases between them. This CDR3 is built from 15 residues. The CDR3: CASSLFGGRPDTQYF. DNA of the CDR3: TGTGCCAGCAGCTTATTCGGGGGCCGCCCAGATACGCAGTATTTT.

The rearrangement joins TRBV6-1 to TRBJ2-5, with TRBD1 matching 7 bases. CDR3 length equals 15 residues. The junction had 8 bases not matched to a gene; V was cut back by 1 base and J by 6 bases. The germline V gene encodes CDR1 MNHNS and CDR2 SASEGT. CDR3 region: CASSEDRGPWQTQYF. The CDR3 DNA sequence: TGTGCCAGCAGTGAAGACAGGGGACCGTGGCAGACCCAGTACTTC.

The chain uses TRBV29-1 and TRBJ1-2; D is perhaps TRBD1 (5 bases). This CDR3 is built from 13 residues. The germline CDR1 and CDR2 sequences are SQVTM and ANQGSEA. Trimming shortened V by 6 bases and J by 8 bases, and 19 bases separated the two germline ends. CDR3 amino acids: CSVGGRGTEGYTF. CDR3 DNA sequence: TGCAGCGTGGGAGGTAGGGGTACAGAGGGCTACACCTTC.

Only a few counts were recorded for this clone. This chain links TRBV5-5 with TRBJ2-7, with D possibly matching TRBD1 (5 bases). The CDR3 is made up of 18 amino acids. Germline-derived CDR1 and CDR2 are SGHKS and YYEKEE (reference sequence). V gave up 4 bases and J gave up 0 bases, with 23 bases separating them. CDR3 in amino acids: CASSLQLFGPGASYEQYF. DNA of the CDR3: TGTGCCAGCAGCCTTCAGCTTTTTGGGCCTGGGGCCTCCTACGAGCAGTACTTC.

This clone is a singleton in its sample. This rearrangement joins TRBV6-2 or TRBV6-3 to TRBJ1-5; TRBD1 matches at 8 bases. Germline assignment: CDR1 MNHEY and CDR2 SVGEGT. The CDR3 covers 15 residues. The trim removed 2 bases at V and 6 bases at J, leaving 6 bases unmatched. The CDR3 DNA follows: TGTGCCAGCAGTTACCGGCCGACAGGGGCTCAGCCCCAGCATTTT. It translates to CASSYRPTGAQPQHF.

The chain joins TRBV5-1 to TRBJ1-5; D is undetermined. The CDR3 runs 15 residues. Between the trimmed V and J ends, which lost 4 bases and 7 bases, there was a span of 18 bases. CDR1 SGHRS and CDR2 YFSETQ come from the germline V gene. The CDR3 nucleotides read TGCGCCAGCAGCCCACACGGAGAGTTTCCCCAGCCCCAGCATTTT. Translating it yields CASSPHGEFPQPQHF.

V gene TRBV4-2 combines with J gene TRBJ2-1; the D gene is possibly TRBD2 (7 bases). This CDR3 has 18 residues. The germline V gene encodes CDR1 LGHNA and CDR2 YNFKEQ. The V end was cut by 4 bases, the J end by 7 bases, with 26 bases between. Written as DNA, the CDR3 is TGTGCCAGCAGCCGTGACCCCGAGGGGGGGGGCCGGGTGAATGAGCAGTTCTTC. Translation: CASSRDPEGGGRVNEQFF.

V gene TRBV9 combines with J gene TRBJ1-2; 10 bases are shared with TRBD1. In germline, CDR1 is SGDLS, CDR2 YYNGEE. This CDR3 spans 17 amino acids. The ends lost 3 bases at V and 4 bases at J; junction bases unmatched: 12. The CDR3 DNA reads TGTGCCAGCAGCGCCGGGACAGGGGCCCCCGAAATCTATGGCTACACCTTC. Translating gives CASSAGTGAPEIYGYTF.

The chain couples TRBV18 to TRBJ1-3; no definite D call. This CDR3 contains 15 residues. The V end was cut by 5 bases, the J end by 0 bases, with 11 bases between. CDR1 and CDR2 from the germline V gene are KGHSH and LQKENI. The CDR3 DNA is TGTGCCAGCTCAGCCGCAGGTGACTCTGGAAACACCATATATTTT. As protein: CASSAAGDSGNTIYF.

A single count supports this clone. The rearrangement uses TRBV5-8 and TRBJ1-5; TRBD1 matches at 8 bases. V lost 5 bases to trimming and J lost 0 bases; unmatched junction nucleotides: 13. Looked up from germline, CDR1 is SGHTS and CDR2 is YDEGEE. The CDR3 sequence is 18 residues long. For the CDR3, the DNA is TGTGCCAGCAGTTCCTCCTGGACAGGGACATATAGCAATCAGCCCCAGCATTTT. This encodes CASSSSWTGTYSNQPQHF.

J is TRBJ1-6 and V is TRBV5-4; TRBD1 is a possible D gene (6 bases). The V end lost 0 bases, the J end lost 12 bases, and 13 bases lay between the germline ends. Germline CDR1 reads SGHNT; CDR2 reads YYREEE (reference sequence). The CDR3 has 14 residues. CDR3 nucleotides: TGTGCCAGCAGCTTGGCAGGGGTTAATGAACCCCTCCACTTT. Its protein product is CASSLAGVNEPLHF.